These T cell receptor beta chains were read from a single sample in a study of cytomegalovirus exposure and HLA in healthy donors. TCRdb's copy holds only in-frame clones and misses some; the assay was immunoSEQ multiplex PCR. The repertoire has more than 85,000 clones, around 77% of them found once; the top ten carry 8.5% to 10%. Sequencing used PBMCs. Every receptor here comes from a male donor in good health and CMV-seropositive. Both conserved end residues are part of each CDR3. The D gene is left open where the match is weak. The size entry is marked missing in some rows and otherwise reads once, few, many or a size class.

>TRBD2|TRBV19|TRBJ2-4|few
TGTGCCAGTAGTATTATCACTAGCGGGGGGGACATTCAGTACTTC
CASSIITSGGDIQYF
>TRBD2|TRBV10-3|TRBJ2-1|few
TGTGCCATCAGTGAGCGGTTAGCGGGAGAGTATTCCTCCTACAATGAGCAGTTCTTC
CAISERLAGEYSSYNEQFF
>.|TRBV16|TRBJ2-7|.
TGTGCCAGCAGCCAATTTAACAGACGCTCCTACGAGCAGTACTTC
CASSQFNRRSYEQYF
>TRBD1|TRBV27|TRBJ2-1|.
TGTGCCAGCAGCAGGGACAGGGACTATAGCGATGAGCAGTTCTTC
CASSRDRDYSDEQFF
>.|TRBV6-5|TRBJ2-7|.
TGTGCCAGCAGCCAGGGTTTCTACGAGCAGTACTTC
CASSQGFYEQYF
>.|TRBV6-6|TRBJ2-6|few
TGTGCCAGCAGCAAGAGACAGTCCTCTGGGGCCAACGTCCTGACTTTC
CASSKRQSSGANVLTF
>.|TRBV18|TRBJ2-2|.
TGTGCCAGCTCACCATCCTCAGGACTGCGGTCCGGGGAGCTGTTTTTT
CASSPSSGLRSGELFF
>TRBD1|TRBV28|TRBJ1-5|.
TGTGCCAGCAGCCCCCCGGGACAGGGAAGGAATCAGCCCCAGCATTTT
CASSPPGQGRNQPQHF
>.|TRBV6-5|TRBJ2-7|.
TGTGCCAGCACTGGCAGGGGCCACGAGCAGTACTTC
CASTGRGHEQYF
>TRBD2|TRBV14|TRBJ2-7|.
TGTGCCAGCAGCCCTAGGACTAGCGGGAGAAGCTACGAGCAGTACTTC
CASSPRTSGRSYEQYF
>TRBD1|TRBV6-6|TRBJ2-5|.
TGTGCCAGCAGTGCAACAGGGGGGGAGACCCAGTACTTC
CASSATGGETQYF
>TRBD2|TRBV7-2|TRBJ2-1|.
TGTGCCAGCAGCTTATTTAGTCTAGCGGGCCACAATGAGCAGTTCTTC
CASSLFSLAGHNEQFF
>.|TRBV30|TRBJ1-2|.
TGTGCCTGGCCATCCATCTATGGCTACACCTTC
CAWPSIYGYTF